This is a list of T cell receptor beta chains from one sample in a study of PD-1 blockade in mismatch repair-deficient tumors. Sequenced by immunoSEQ multiplex PCR; TCRdb stores in-frame clones only, minus some. This repertoire shows 130,000 or so clones, about 86% found once; its top ten account for roughly 14%. The material was peripheral blood, obtained 44 weeks after starting pembrolizumab. The origin of the receptors is an adult with mismatch repair-deficient cancer. CDR3s include the opening cysteine and the closing phenylalanine or tryptophan. Each record gives: clone size, V gene, D gene, J gene, CDR3 protein, CDR3 DNA. The D gene is left open where the match is weak. Some rows have no size entry. The others give once, few or many, or a class for an expanded clone.

many	TRBV6-4	TRBD2	TRBJ2-1	CASSESSGSPNEQFF	TGTGCCAGCAGTGAATCTAGCGGGAGTCCCAATGAGCAGTTCTTC
once	TRBV4-3	NA	TRBJ1-5	CASSQDHVEWGQPQHF	TGCGCCAGCAGCCAAGATCATGTCGAATGGGGTCAGCCCCAGCATTTT
NA	TRBV4-2	NA	TRBJ1-1	CASSQAGQMNTEAFF	TGTGCCAGCAGCCAAGCCGGCCAGATGAACACTGAAGCTTTCTTT
NA	TRBV7-2	NA	TRBJ2-5	CASSGGQGFGKTQYF	TGTGCCAGCAGCGGGGGTCAGGGCTTTGGAAAGACCCAGTACTTC
NA	TRBV27	NA	TRBJ1-4	CASTGNREDEKLFF	TGTGCCAGCACCGGAAACAGGGAAGATGAAAAACTGTTTTTT
NA	TRBV23-1	TRBD1	TRBJ2-3	CASSQSKGGQDTDTQYF	TGCGCCAGCAGTCAATCGAAGGGGGGACAGGACACAGATACGCAGTATTTT
once	TRBV5-1	NA	TRBJ2-3	CASSGDGQGYF	TGCGCCAGCAGCGGGGACGGCCAAGGGTATTTT
NA	TRBV7-9	NA	TRBJ1-5	CASSLDGGPQHF	TGTGCCAGCAGCTTAGATGGCGGGCCCCAGCATTTT
once	TRBV4-3	NA	TRBJ1-3	CASSQDLWSRTSGNTIYF	TGCGCCAGCAGCCAAGATCTCTGGAGTCGGACCTCTGGAAACACCATATATTTT
few	TRBV15	TRBD2	TRBJ2-2	CATSRVSGRARTGELFF	TGTGCCACCAGCAGAGTTAGCGGGAGGGCCCGCACCGGGGAGCTGTTTTTT
NA	TRBV27	NA	TRBJ2-3	CASSLRIADTQYF	TGTGCCAGCAGTTTAAGGATTGCAGATACGCAGTATTTT
NA	TRBV5-4	TRBD2	TRBJ2-1	CASSMTSGEQFF	TGTGCCAGCAGCATGACTAGCGGCGAGCAGTTCTTC
NA	TRBV29-1	NA	TRBJ2-1	CSVVPGDLNREQFF	TGCAGCGTTGTCCCCGGGGACCTTAATCGTGAGCAGTTCTTC
NA	TRBV19	TRBD1	TRBJ2-3	CASSIPMDRPGTDTQYF	TGTGCCAGTAGTATCCCCATGGACAGGCCCGGCACAGATACGCAGTATTTT
NA	TRBV7-2	TRBD2	TRBJ2-3	CASSWAGDTDTQYF	TGTGCCAGCAGCTGGGCGGGAGACACAGATACGCAGTATTTT
NA	TRBV28	TRBD2	TRBJ2-7	CASREGLAGVRAEQYF	TGTGCCAGCAGGGAGGGACTAGCGGGAGTCCGGGCCGAGCAGTACTTC
NA	TRBV4-1	NA	TRBJ2-3	CASSQAGTRYTDTQYF	TGCGCCAGCAGCCAAGCTGGGACGAGGTACACAGATACGCAGTATTTT
many	TRBV2	NA	TRBJ1-2	CASSETWGANYGYTF	TGTGCCAGCAGTGAGACGTGGGGGGCTAACTATGGCTACACCTTC
once	TRBV5-1	NA	TRBJ2-5	CASSLERNQETQYF	TGCGCCAGCAGCTTAGAACGGAATCAAGAGACCCAGTACTTC
NA	TRBV27	TRBD2	TRBJ2-2	CASREAGGTGELFF	TGTGCCAGCAGGGAAGCGGGAGGCACCGGGGAGCTGTTTTTT
NA	TRBV13	TRBD1	TRBJ2-5	CASSLQGARETQYF	TGTGCCAGCAGCTTACAGGGGGCTAGAGAGACCCAGTACTTC
NA	TRBV5-6	TRBD1	TRBJ1-5	CASSRTGVNQPQHF	TGTGCCAGCAGCCGGACAGGGGTCAATCAGCCCCAGCATTTT
NA	TRBV6-5	NA	TRBJ1-2	CASSTTYYGYTF	TGTGCCAGCAGTACGACCTACTATGGCTACACCTTC
NA	TRBV12-5	NA	TRBJ2-7	CASGPGDRPYEQYF	TGTGCTAGTGGTCCCGGGGACCGACCCTACGAGCAGTACTTC
NA	TRBV7-8	TRBD2	TRBJ2-1	CASSYPSGKLDEQFF	TGTGCCAGCAGCTACCCTAGCGGGAAATTGGATGAGCAGTTCTTC
NA	TRBV5-5	NA	TRBJ1-1	CASSPPPPNTEAFF	TGTGCCAGCAGCCCCCCTCCCCCAAACACTGAAGCTTTCTTT
NA	TRBV7-9	TRBD2	TRBJ2-5	CASSDSTLGGETQYF	TGTGCCAGCAGCGACTCCACCTTGGGGGGGGAGACCCAGTACTTC
NA	TRBV11-3	NA	TRBJ1-1	CASSPPWAMNTEAFF	TGTGCCAGCAGCCCTCCATGGGCAATGAACACTGAAGCTTTCTTT
NA	TRBV6-1	TRBD2	TRBJ2-3	CASSEFLAGATDTQYF	TGTGCCAGCAGTGAATTTCTAGCGGGAGCGACAGATACGCAGTATTTT